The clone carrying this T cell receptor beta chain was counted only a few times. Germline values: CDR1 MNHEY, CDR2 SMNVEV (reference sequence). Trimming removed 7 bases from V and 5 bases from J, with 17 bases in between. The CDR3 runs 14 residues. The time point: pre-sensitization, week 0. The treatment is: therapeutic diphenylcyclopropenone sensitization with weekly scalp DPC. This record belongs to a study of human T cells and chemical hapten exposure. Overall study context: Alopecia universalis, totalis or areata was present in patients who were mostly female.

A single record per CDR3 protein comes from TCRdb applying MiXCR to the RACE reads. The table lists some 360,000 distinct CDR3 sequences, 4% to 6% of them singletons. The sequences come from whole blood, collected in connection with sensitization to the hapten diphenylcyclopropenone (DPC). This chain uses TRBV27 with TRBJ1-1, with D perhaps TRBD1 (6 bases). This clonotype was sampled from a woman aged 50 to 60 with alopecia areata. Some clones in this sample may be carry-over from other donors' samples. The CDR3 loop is CASTIQGGGTEAFF. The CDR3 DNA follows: TGTGCCAGCACCATACAGGGAGGGGGGACTGAAGCTTTCTTT.